This T cell receptor beta chain was sequenced in a study of blood T cell repertoires in COVID-19. Across the whole study: The study drew acute and convalescent COVID-19 samples from the United States, Italy and Spain. T cells, B-cell-depleted T cells, or PBMCs provided the cDNA or gDNA that served as material.

Authors' methods: Amplification of reference gene primers was used by the study to estimate nucleated cell counts. Profiled with immunoSEQ multiplex PCR; TCRdb holds only in-frame clones, not every one. V, J and clone size reflect that table, while D and trimming were determined from the DNA. The profile shows more than 250,000 clones, over 75% of them singletons. CDR1 KGHSH and CDR2 LQKENI come from the germline V gene. The V segment lost 4 bases and the J segment 0 bases; nucleotides outside the gene matches: 8. This CDR3 contains 18 residues. Sequencing was done on a sample of peripheral blood. The sequence came from a man between 45 and 60 years old with active or convalescent COVID-19. This chain links TRBV18 with TRBJ2-6, with TRBD1 matching 8 bases. CDR3 nucleotides: TGTGCCAGCTCACTAACAGGGGGACAAATCTCTGGGGCCAACGTCCTGACTTTC. It specifies CASSLTGGQISGANVLTF.